This T cell receptor beta chain was documented in a study of T cell repertoires in cytomegalovirus infection. Study background: Evidence of both CMV infection and a matching HLA type came from public TCR beta signatures.

MiXCR, applied by TCRdb to the reads, yields one record per CDR3 protein. The sample records nearly 550,000 distinct CDR3 sequences, 16% being singletons. Study-level findings and limits: Ex vivo, HLA-C-restricted CMV-specific TCR beta clonotypes prevailed over the rest of the response. Adding up the frequency of public TCR beta families identified people who carried CMV plus the relevant HLA.

This CDR3 is 17 amino acids long. The germline CDR1 and CDR2 sequences are SGHTA and FQGNSA. The V and J ends lost 5 bases and 5 bases respectively, with 25 bases between them. This clonotype was picked up many times. Its antigen is undetermined. This receptor was obtained from a human donor in good health (CMV status not recorded). Some clones in this sample may be carry-over from other donors' samples. Sequenced: CD8+ T cells from PBMCs. This chain joins TRBV7-2 and TRBJ2-7, with D perhaps given as TRBD1 or TRBD2 (6 bases each). For the CDR3, the DNA is TGTGCCAGCAGCCTCCCCGGGGGCCAAACCGCTTCGGACGAGCAGTACTTC. Translating it yields CASSLPGGQTASDEQYF.